One sample yielded the 21 T cell receptor beta chains listed below, sequenced in a study of beta chain features in type 1 diabetes. The entirety of the isolated RNA underwent reverse transcription, so expressed TCRB transcripts were sequenced. Sequencing was performed with immunoSEQ multiplex PCR; in TCRdb, only in-frame clones are kept and a portion is missing. The sample yields around 240,000 clones, under 70% seen once. Source material: naive CD4+ T cells from blood. The receptors were gathered from a man aged 25 to 40 in good health.

The chain recombines TRBV10-3 with TRBJ1-5, with TRBD1 identical over 7 bases. Germline V gene data show CDR1 as ENHRY and CDR2 as SYGVKD. V gave up 4 bases and J gave up 6 bases; unmatched junction bases: 3. CDR3 length: 13 amino acids. The CDR3 sequence is CAISGQGRQPQHF. CDR3 bases: TGTGCCATCAGTGGACAGGGACGTCAGCCCCAGCATTTT.

The J gene is TRBJ2-7, the V gene TRBV7-9; 8 positions agree with TRBD2. CDR3 length: 14 amino acids. Germline values: CDR1 SEHNR, CDR2 FQNEAQ (reference sequence). V lost 2 bases to trimming and J lost 4 bases; unmatched junction nucleotides: 4. CDR3 protein: CASSLNPSGYEQYF. The CDR3 region has the DNA TGTGCCAGCAGCTTAAACCCTAGCGGGTACGAGCAGTACTTC.

V and J are TRBV7-2 and TRBJ2-1, with D perhaps given as TRBD1 or TRBD2 (6 bases each). Germline values: CDR1 SGHTA, CDR2 FQGNSA. This CDR3 is built from 15 residues. With 1 base removed from V and 5 bases from J, the gap between germline ends came to 12 bases. The chain's CDR3 is CASSLVAGTNNEQFF. CDR3 DNA: TGTGCCAGCAGCTTAGTTGCGGGGACAAACAATGAGCAGTTCTTC.

The chain employs TRBV18 and TRBJ2-1; 10 bases fit TRBD2. Germline V gene sequence: CDR1 KGHSH, CDR2 LQKENI. The CDR3 extends over 17 amino acids. V shed 3 bases, J shed 2 bases, and the junction held 7 bases outside the gene matches. In DNA form, the CDR3 reads TGTGCCAGCTCACCGCCCGGACTAGCGGCACCCTACAATGAGCAGTTCTTC. Translation gives CASSPPGLAAPYNEQFF. The full variable domain, in which reference TRBV18 and TRBJ2-1 provide the parts outside the CDR3, is NAGVMQNPRHLVRRRGQEARLRCSPMKGHSHVYWYRQLPEEGLKFMVYLQKENIIDESGMPKERFSAEFPKEGPSILRIQQVVRGDSAAYFCASSPPGLAAPYNEQFFGPGTRLTVL.

This chain joins TRBV29-1 and TRBJ2-3, with TRBD1 as a possible D gene (6 bases). The CDR3 covers 13 residues. Germline V gives CDR1 SQVTM, CDR2 ANQGSEA. Deletions cut 5 bases from V and 1 base from J, with 10 bases between. CDR3 bases: TGCAGCGTTCGGGACACCGGCACAGATACGCAGTATTTT. It yields the protein CSVRDTGTDTQYF.

The genes are TRBV30 and TRBJ2-1; D is perhaps TRBD2 (6 bases). The ends were cut back, 4 bases at V and 9 bases at J, with 16 bases in the middle. The CDR3 contains 13 residues. The germline gives CDR1 GTSNPN, CDR2 SVGIG (reference sequence). CDR3 bases: TGTGCCTGGACCCGCGGGACCCGCGGTGAGCAGTTCTTC. Protein: CAWTRGTRGEQFF.

The chain has TRBV5-6 and TRBJ2-3; D possibly matches TRBD1 or TRBD2 (5 bases each). CDR3 size: 14 residues. Trimming took off 4 bases at V and 2 bases at J, with 11 bases between the two ends. Per germline, CDR1 SGHDT and CDR2 YYEEEE. This CDR3 is CASSPGTFTDTQYF. As DNA, the CDR3 is TGTGCCAGCAGCCCCGGGACGTTCACAGATACGCAGTATTTT.

The chain uses TRBV11-2 and TRBJ1-1; D is perhaps TRBD1 (5 bases). The CDR3 consists of 14 residues. Per germline, CDR1 SGHAT and CDR2 FQNNGV. The ends were cut back, 0 bases at V and 8 bases at J, with 13 bases in the middle. CDR3 protein: CASSLEVSGAEAFF. The CDR3 DNA reads TGTGCCAGCAGCTTAGAGGTTTCCGGGGCGGAAGCTTTCTTT.

The chain combines TRBV6-6 with TRBJ2-6; D not resolved. V lost 8 bases and J 1 base, leaving 9 bases between the germline ends. This CDR3 is built from 14 residues. The germline V gene has CDR1 MNHNY and CDR2 SVGAGI (reference sequence). CDR3 amino acids: CASWPSSGANVLTF. DNA of the CDR3: TGTGCCAGCTGGCCTTCGTCTGGGGCCAACGTCCTGACTTTC.

The chain uses TRBV2 and TRBJ2-5; 7 positions agree with TRBD1. Looked up from germline, CDR1 is SNHLY and CDR2 is FYNNEI. The CDR3 spans 14 residues. With V trimmed by 6 bases and J by 1 base, 5 bases remained unmatched. CDR3 sequence: CASSERDSQETQYF. The CDR3 coding sequence is TGTGCCAGCAGCGAGAGGGACAGCCAAGAGACCCAGTACTTC.

This clone was detected once. This chain links TRBV25-1 with TRBJ2-7, with D possibly called TRBD1 or TRBD2 (5 bases each). The CDR3 totals 13 residues. The V gene's germline CDR1 is MGHDK and CDR2 SYGVNS. V dropped 5 bases and J dropped 4 bases, with 12 bases sitting between them. The CDR3 DNA follows: TGTGCCAGCAGTCGGGGCTCAATATACGAGCAGTACTTC. Protein sequence: CASSRGSIYEQYF.

The chain is built from TRBV5-1 and TRBJ2-7; D gene unclear. The germline V gene has CDR1 SGHRS and CDR2 YFSETQ. The CDR3 extends over 13 amino acids. Trimming cost V 1 base and J 3 bases, with 8 bases left between them. Written as DNA, the CDR3 is TGCGCCAGCAGCTTGTATCCGGACTACGAGCAGTACTTC. As protein: CASSLYPDYEQYF. Full variable domain (remainder filled in from reference TRBV5-1 and TRBJ2-7): KAGVTQTPRYLIKTRGQQVTLSCSPISGHRSVSWYQQTPGQGLQFLFEYFSETQRNKGNFPGRFSGRQFSNSRSEMNVSTLELGDSALYLCASSLYPDYEQYFGPGTRLTVT.

The chain recombines TRBV19 with TRBJ2-1; perhaps TRBD2 as D (6 bases). Trimming stripped 7 bases from V and 7 bases from J, with 20 bases between. The CDR3 totals 15 residues. CDR1 is LNHDA, CDR2 SQIVND, per germline (reference sequence). The CDR3 sequence: CASTPGTGVYNEQFF. The CDR3 DNA reads TGTGCCAGTACGCCAGGGACTGGAGTTTATAATGAGCAGTTCTTC.

This clone was detected only a few times. This chain links TRBV29-1 with TRBJ2-3; no firm D call. CDR3 length: 13 amino acids. Germline V gene data show CDR1 as SQVTM and CDR2 as ANQGSEA. Deletions cut 7 bases from V and 6 bases from J, with 17 bases between. The CDR3, as DNA: TGCAGCGCCGCTGCCCTTTTTGCGGATACGCAGTATTTT. Residues: CSAAALFADTQYF.

This clone has only a few counts. The chain recombines TRBV28 with TRBJ2-4; D not resolved. The V end was cut by 3 bases, the J end by 12 bases, with 18 bases between. The CDR3 is made up of 14 amino acids. From germline, CDR1 is MDHEN and CDR2 SYDVKM. CDR3 in amino acids: CASSFGSTNTGQYF. DNA for the CDR3: TGTGCCAGCAGTTTTGGGTCTACTAACACCGGTCAGTACTTC.

The gene calls are TRBV7-2 and TRBJ2-5; 10 bases agree with TRBD2. V trimming: 2 bases; J trimming: 5 bases; junction bases outside the gene matches: 5. This CDR3 region has 15 residues. Germline V gene lookup returns CDR1 SGHTA and CDR2 FQGNSA. This chain's CDR3 is CASSLRLAGVETQYF. DNA of the CDR3: TGTGCCAGCAGCTTACGGCTAGCGGGAGTGGAGACCCAGTACTTC.

This CDR3 reads CSAVTRQANTEAFF. DNA of the CDR3: TGCAGCGCCGTGACCCGACAGGCGAACACTGAAGCTTTCTTT. The gene calls are TRBV29-1 and TRBJ1-1, with a tentative D call TRBD1 (6 bases). Germline-derived CDR1 and CDR2 are SQVTM and ANQGSEA. This CDR3 contains 14 residues. V was pared by 7 bases and J by 1 base, with 16 bases between.

The chain uses TRBV13 and TRBJ2-1, with no clear D. From germline, CDR1 is PRHDT and CDR2 FYEKMQ (reference sequence). Trimming took 1 base from V and 9 from J, leaving 13 bases between them. The CDR3 contains 14 residues. CDR3 residues: CASSLDSRLVEQFF. Written as DNA, the CDR3 is TGTGCCAGCAGCTTAGATTCTAGGTTGGTTGAGCAGTTCTTC.

This rearrangement joins TRBV4-3 to TRBJ2-3, with 7 bases matching TRBD1. Germline values: CDR1 LGHNA, CDR2 YSLEER. J lost 3 bases, V lost 0 bases, and 3 bases had no gene match. The CDR3 has 15 residues. The DNA of the CDR3 is TGCGCCAGCAGCCAAGAAGGGACAGTAACAGATACGCAGTATTTT. Translated, it gives CASSQEGTVTDTQYF.

This rearrangement joins TRBV28 to TRBJ2-2; 7 bases are a match to TRBD2. Germline V gives CDR1 MDHEN, CDR2 SYDVKM. Losses at the gene ends were 5 bases for V and 4 bases for J; bases not matched to a gene: 7. This CDR3 comprises 15 residues. In DNA form, the CDR3 reads TGTGCCAGCAGTACTACGGGACTACCCACCGGGGAGCTGTTTTTT. Translated: CASSTTGLPTGELFF.

The CDR3 DNA follows: TGTGCCAGCAGTTTGCGAGGGGGAAGGAGCAGCCGGTACTTC. It is translated as CASSLRGGRSSRYF. The rearrangement links TRBV28 to TRBJ2-5, with D perhaps TRBD1 (6 bases). The CDR3 has 14 amino acids. CDR1 and CDR2 (germline): MDHEN, SYDVKM. The V end lost 3 bases, the J end lost 13 bases, and 21 bases lay between the germline ends.